A single sample is the source of the 3 T cell receptor beta chains below, sequenced in a study of T-cell memory formation after mild COVID-19. One entry per CDR3 protein, called by TCRdb with MiXCR from the 5' RACE reads. The table has 40,000 to 60,000 distinct CDR3 sequences, around 9.7% seen once. The source material was PBMCs or a T cell subset sorted from them (not recorded which). The receptors here all came from an adult woman who had mild COVID-19 (a few samples of this study predate the infection). Cell type and time point are not known.

Turning to this clonotype: The junction shows a germline mismatch at one end, possibly a read error. The chain combines TRBV15 with TRBJ1-2; perhaps TRBD1 as D (5 bases). Germline assignment: CDR1 LNHNV and CDR2 YYDKDF (reference sequence). The length of the CDR3 is 16 residues. CDR3 DNA sequence: TGTGCCACCAGCAGACGTCCCTCCAGCCAGGGTGTCCGGGAAGCCTTC. Amino acids: CATSRRPSSQGVREAF.

This clonotype has a handful of counts. The rearrangement uses TRBV7-6 and TRBJ1-4, with D uncertain. The CDR3 extends over 12 amino acids. CDR1 is SGHVS and CDR2 is FNYEAQ in the germline V gene. V was trimmed by 3 bases and J by 8 bases, leaving 7 bases between them. The CDR3 coding sequence is TGTGCCAGCAGCTTTTTTCAGGAAAAACTGTTTTTT. It codes for CASSFFQEKLFF.

The table lists this clonotype with many counts. The V and J genes are TRBV6-6 and TRBJ2-4; TRBD2 matches 16 bases. The J segment lost 0 bases and the V segment lost 6 bases, leaving 8 bases of the junction unmatched. The CDR3 length is 19 residues. The germline CDR1 and CDR2 sequences are MNHNY and SVGAGI (reference sequence). Here the CDR3 reads CASREGTSGRALAKNIQYF. The DNA for the CDR3 is TGTGCCAGCAGAGAAGGGACTAGCGGGAGGGCTTTAGCCAAAAACATTCAGTACTTC.